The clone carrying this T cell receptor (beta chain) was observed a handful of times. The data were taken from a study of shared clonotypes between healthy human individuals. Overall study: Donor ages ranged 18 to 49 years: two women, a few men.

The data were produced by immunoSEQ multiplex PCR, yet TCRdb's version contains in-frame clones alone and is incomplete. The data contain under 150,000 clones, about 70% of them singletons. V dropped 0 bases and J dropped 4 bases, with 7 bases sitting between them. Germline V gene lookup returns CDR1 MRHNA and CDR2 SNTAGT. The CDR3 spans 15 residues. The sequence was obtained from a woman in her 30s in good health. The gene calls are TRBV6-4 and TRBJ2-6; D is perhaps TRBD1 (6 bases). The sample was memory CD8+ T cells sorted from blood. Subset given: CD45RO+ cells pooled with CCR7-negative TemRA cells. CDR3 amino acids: CASSDSRGGANVLTF. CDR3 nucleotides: TGTGCCAGCAGTGACTCTAGGGGGGGGGCCAACGTCCTGACTTTC.